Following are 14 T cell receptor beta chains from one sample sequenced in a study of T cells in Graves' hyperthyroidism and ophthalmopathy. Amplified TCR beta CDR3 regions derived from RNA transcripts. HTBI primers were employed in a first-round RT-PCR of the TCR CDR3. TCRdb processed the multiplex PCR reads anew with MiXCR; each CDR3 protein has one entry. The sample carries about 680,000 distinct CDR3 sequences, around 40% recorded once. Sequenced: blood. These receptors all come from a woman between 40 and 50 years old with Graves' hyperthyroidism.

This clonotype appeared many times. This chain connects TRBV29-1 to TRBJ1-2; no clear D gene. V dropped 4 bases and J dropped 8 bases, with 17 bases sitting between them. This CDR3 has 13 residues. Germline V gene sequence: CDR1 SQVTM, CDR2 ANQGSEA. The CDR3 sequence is CSVVTSGGYGYTF. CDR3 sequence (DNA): TGCAGCGTTGTTACTTCGGGAGGCTACGGCTACACCTTC.

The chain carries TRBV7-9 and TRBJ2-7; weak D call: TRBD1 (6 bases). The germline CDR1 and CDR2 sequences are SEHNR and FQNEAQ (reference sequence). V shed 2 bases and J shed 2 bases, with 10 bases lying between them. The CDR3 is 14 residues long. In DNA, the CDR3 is TGTGCCAGCAGCTTAAAGGGACACGCCTACGAGCAGTACTTC. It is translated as CASSLKGHAYEQYF. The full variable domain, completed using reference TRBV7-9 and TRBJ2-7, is DTGVSQNPRHKITKRGQNVTFRCDPISEHNRLYWYRQTLGQGPEFLTYFQNEAQLEKSRLLSDRFSAERPKGSFSTLEIQRTEQGDSAMYLCASSLKGHAYEQYFGPGTRLTVT.

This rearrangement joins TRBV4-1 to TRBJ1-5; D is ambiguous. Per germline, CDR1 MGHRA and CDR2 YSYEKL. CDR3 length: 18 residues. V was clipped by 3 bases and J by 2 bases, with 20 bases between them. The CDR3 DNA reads TGCGCCAGCAGCCATAGCCCTTCAAAATCGATTGGCAATCAGCCCCAGCATTTT. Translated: CASSHSPSKSIGNQPQHF.

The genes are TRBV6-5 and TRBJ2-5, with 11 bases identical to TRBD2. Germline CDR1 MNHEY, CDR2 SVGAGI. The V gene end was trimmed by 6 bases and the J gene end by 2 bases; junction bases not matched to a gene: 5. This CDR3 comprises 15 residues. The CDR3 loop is CASRGGTSGQETQYF. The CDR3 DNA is TGTGCCAGCAGAGGCGGGACTAGCGGACAAGAGACCCAGTACTTC.

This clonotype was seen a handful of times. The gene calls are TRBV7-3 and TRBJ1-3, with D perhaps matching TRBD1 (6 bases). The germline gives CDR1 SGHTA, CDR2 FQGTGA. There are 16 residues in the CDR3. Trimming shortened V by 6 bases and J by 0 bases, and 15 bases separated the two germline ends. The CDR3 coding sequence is TGTGCCAGCAGTTTATTACAGGGCAGCTCTGGAAACACCATATATTTT. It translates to CASSLLQGSSGNTIYF.

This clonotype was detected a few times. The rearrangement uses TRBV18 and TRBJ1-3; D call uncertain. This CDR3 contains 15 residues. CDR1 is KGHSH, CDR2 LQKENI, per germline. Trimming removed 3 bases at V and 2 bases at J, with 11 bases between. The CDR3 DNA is TGTGCCAGCTCACCGGCAGGAGAAGCTGGAAACACCATATATTTT. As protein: CASSPAGEAGNTIYF.

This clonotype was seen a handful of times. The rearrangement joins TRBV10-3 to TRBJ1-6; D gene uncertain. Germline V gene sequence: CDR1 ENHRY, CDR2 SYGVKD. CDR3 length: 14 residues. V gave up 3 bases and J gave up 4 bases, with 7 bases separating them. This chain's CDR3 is CAISDTQYNSPLHF. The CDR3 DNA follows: TGTGCCATCAGTGATACGCAGTATAATTCACCCCTCCACTTT.

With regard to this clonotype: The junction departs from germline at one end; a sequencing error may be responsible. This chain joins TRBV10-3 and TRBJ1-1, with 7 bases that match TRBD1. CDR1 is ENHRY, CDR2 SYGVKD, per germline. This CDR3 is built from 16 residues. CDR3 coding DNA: TGTGCCAGCAGTTACCAGACAGGGACTTTGAACACTGAAGCTTTCTTT. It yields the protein CASSYQTGTLNTEAFF.

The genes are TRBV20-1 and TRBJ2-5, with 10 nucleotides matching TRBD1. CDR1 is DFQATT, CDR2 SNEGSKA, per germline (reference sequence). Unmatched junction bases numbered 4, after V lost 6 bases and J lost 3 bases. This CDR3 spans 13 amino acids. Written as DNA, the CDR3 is TGCAGTGCCTTCGGACAGGGGGAAGAGACCCAGTACTTC. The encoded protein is CSAFGQGEETQYF.

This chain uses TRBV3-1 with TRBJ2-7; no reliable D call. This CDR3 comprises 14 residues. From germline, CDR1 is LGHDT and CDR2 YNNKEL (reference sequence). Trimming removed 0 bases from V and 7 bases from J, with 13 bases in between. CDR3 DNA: TGTGCCAGCAGCCAAGATGTGCGAGACGGGGAGCAGTACTTC. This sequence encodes CASSQDVRDGEQYF.

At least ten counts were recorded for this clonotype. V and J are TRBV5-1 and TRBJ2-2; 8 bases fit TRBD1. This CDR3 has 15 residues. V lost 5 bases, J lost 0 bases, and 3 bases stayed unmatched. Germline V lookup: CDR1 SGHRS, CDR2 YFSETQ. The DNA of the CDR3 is TGCGCCAGCAGATCGACAGGGGCGAACACCGGGGAGCTGTTTTTT. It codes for CASRSTGANTGELFF. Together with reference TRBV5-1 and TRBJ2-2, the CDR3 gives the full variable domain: KAGVTQTPRYLIKTRGQQVTLSCSPISGHRSVSWYQQTPGQGLQFLFEYFSETQRNKGNFPGRFSGRQFSNSRSEMNVSTLELGDSALYLCASRSTGANTGELFFGEGSRLTVL.

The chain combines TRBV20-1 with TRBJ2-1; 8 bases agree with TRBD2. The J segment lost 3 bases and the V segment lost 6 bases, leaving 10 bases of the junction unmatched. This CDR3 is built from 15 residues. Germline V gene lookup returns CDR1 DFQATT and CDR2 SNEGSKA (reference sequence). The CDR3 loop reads CSAIQEAGGYNEQFF. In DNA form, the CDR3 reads TGCAGTGCCATCCAGGAGGCGGGGGGCTACAATGAGCAGTTCTTC.

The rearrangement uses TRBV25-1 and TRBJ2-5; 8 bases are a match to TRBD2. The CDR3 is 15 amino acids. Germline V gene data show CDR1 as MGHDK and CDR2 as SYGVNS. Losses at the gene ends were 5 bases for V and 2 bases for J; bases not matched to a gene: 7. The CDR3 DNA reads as TGTGCCAGCAGTTACCAGATAGCGGGACAAGAGACCCAGTACTTC. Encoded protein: CASSYQIAGQETQYF.

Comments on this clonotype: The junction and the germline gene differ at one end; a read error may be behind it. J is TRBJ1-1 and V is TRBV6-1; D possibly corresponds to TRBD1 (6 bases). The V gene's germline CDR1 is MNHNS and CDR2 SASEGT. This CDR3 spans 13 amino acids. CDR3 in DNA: TGTGCCAGCAGTAAAGGGGGGAGTAGAGAAGCTGTCTTT. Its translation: CASSKGGSREAVF.